This T cell receptor beta chain came from a study of identical twins (dated by TCRdb to about 2016). Context from the whole study: The study deep-sequenced TCR alpha and beta repertoires from monozygotic twins, unrelated adults of various ages and cord blood to test whether fetal clonotypes persist. To rule out contamination, the twin experiments were replicated at different times with different library preparation protocols. The paper's findings and limits, for the study overall: Compared with coincidental sharing between unrelated individuals, out-of-frame TCR alpha sequences shared between twins had an excess of sequences with low generation probability. Because the same donors could not be followed over many years, the conclusions depended on cross-sectional statistical analysis. Zero-insertion analyses could be partly confounded by invariant T cells such as MAIT and iNKT, although diverse VJ usage argued against such confounding for most clonotypes. Abundant cord blood beta clonotypes carried fewer insertions; young adult naive repertoires showed a weaker similar trend, while memory repertoires showed none. Excess twin sharing in beta out-of-frame sequences was weaker because fewer shared sequences lowered the signal-to-noise ratio. In monozygotic twins, out-of-frame TCR alpha sharing was systematically underestimated by recombination models, although the models agreed with sharing between unrelated individuals.

The library was obtained by 5' RACE. The data were produced on an Illumina HiSeq 2000. A universal primer binding site was introduced by template switching, and a unique molecular identifier was present in the final cDNA, enabling accurate counting of TCR cDNA molecules. First-strand cDNA for TCR alpha and beta chains was synthesized from specific primers in the conserved constant-segment region. To control for contamination, each cDNA library was double barcoded with a SMART-Mk sample barcode plus Illumina barcodes. TruSeq adapter sequences and Illumina sample barcodes were added in two successive PCR steps. Sequencing of the TCR alpha and beta cDNA libraries was done on the Illumina HiSeq platform using custom primers. The authors' analysis ran thus. Raw reads were processed with MiGEC to extract unique molecular identifiers, and MiXCR was used to determine CDR3 positions. Recombination models were inferred per individual with the repgenHMM and IGoR tools using an EM algorithm. The analysis of shared clonotypes was done with the tcR package in R, with sharing normalized by the product of cloneset sizes. To study raw recombination without the effects of thymic and clonal selection, out-of-frame nonproductive sequences were analyzed. The public reads were reprocessed in TCRdb via fastp at Q25 and MiXCR, keeping in-frame beta chains. Records with the same CDR3 protein are collapsed into one entry carrying the most frequent genes and DNA. Here the V and J calls rest on TCRdb's processing, not on the authors' analysis. For this sample there are about 470,000 distinct CDR3 sequences; roughly 24% appear just once. Together, the top ten hold about 2.9% of the sample.

All donors were healthy Caucasians. The twin cohort comprised three pairs of female monozygotic twins, all aged about 18 to 30 years. CD4+ and CD8+ T cell populations were isolated with positive isolation kits from Invitrogen. A note on this clonotype: What antigen it recognizes has not been identified. One base away there is no much larger clone; base qualities are not given.

CDR1 and CDR2 were assigned from the germline V gene as SGHRS and YFSETQ. A distance of 15 bases separates the germline ends of V and J, which lose 2 bases and 4 bases respectively. From the cysteine through the phenylalanine, the CDR3 covers 15 amino acids. The CDR3 DNA has 45 bases and is translated from base 1. This sample was also put to use in a study of T cells expressing NK-cell markers. As the second publication notes: TCR beta-chain repertoires were profiled in sorted CD3+CD56+NKG2C+, CD3+CD56+NKG2C- and CD3+CD56-NKG2C+ T-cell subsets from several donors. Among the eight sequenced donors, only one was HCMV-seronegative, while the other seven were HCMV-seropositive. In several experiments an anti-gammadeltaTCR antibody was added to restrict sorting to alphabetaTCR-expressing T cells. For six donors, the dominant CD3+CD56+NKG2C+ clonotypes were among the top 10 CD8+ clonotypes and accounted for about 1.0-7.5% of CD8+ T cells. Those dominant clonotypes were again the most abundant among CD3+CD56-NKG2C+ cells in a few donors, at about 25-65%. Whether the expanded NKG2C-expressing T cell clones were specific for HCMV antigens was left unclear. The study sequenced eight donors, all healthy volunteers chosen at random: three men and five women. HCMV-specific IgG was detected in serum with a commercial ELISA kit to determine HCMV serostatus. MIGEC handled demultiplexing of the reads and grouping by UMI, while MiTCR was used to assemble and quantify clonotypes. To exclude erroneous sequences, any TCR cDNA sequence not supported by at least two reads was discarded. The tcR package was used for downstream repertoire analysis, with clonotypes matched between fractions based on CDR3 nucleotide sequence plus V segment. Antigen specificity was annotated against VDJdb with VDJmatch, allowing one amino acid substitution in CDR3.

This clonotype was sampled from a woman between 18 and 29 years old in good health. Here the chain combines TRBV5-1 and TRBJ2-5, with the D gene not confidently named. Sequenced sample: CD4+ T cells sorted from blood. The bases read TGCGCCAGCAGCTTAGACCCAGCAGTCGGAGAGACCCAGTACTTC. This yields the protein CASSLDPAVGETQYF.